The 18 T cell receptor beta chains listed next were all sequenced from one sample in a study of blood T cell repertoires in COVID-19. Generated by immunoSEQ multiplex PCR, the TCRdb table keeps only in-frame clones and is missing some. The profile shows about 140,000 clones, roughly three quarters of them singletons. Material: peripheral blood. Every receptor here comes from a middle-aged man with active or convalescent COVID-19.

This clone was counted a single time. The rearrangement links TRBV28 to TRBJ2-7; D gene unclear. Trimming removed 3 bases at V and 2 bases at J, with 5 bases between. In germline, CDR1 is MDHEN, CDR2 SYDVKM. The CDR3 has 12 amino acids. The CDR3 sequence is CASSFPAYEQYF. In DNA form, the CDR3 reads TGTGCCAGCAGTTTCCCGGCCTACGAGCAGTACTTC.

CDR3 sequence: CASSFPGQGFSRSSYNEQFF. The CDR3 bases are TGTGCCAGCAGTTTCCCCGGACAGGGTTTTTCCCGGAGCTCCTACAATGAGCAGTTCTTC. This chain joins TRBV28 and TRBJ2-1; 8 bases match TRBD1. There are 20 residues in the CDR3. Trimming removed 3 bases from V and 0 bases from J; junction bases left unmatched: 16. CDR1 MDHEN and CDR2 SYDVKM come from the germline V gene.

V is TRBV5-1 and J is TRBJ2-5, with D possibly TRBD1 on 6 matching bases. Trimming removed 1 base from V and 4 bases from J, with 14 bases in between. The V gene's germline CDR1 is SGHRS and CDR2 YFSETQ. The CDR3 covers 15 residues. CDR3 nucleotides: TGCGCCAGCAGCTTGTCGGGACAACAAACAGAGACCCAGTACTTC. Translation: CASSLSGQQTETQYF.

In its sample, this clone was seen a few times. The chain has TRBV10-1 and TRBJ2-1; 7 bases are shared with TRBD2. J was trimmed by 8 bases and V by 0 bases; bases with no gene match: 7. The CDR3 contains 15 residues. The germline gives CDR1 WNHNN, CDR2 SYGVQD (reference sequence). CDR3 DNA sequence: TGCGCCAGCAGTGAGTCCGGGGGGTGGCCCGATGAGCAGTTCTTC. It yields the protein CASSESGGWPDEQFF.

The chain links TRBV7-9 to TRBJ1-2; D not certain. Looked up from germline, CDR1 is SEHNR and CDR2 is FQNEAQ (reference sequence). With 1 base removed from V and 4 bases from J, the gap between germline ends came to 7 bases. The CDR3 sequence is 13 residues long. The DNA for the CDR3 is TGTGCCAGCAGCTTAGGGCGGCTCTATGGCTACACCTTC. Protein: CASSLGRLYGYTF.

The gene calls are TRBV30 and TRBJ2-3, with 7 positions matching TRBD2. The CDR3 spans 17 residues. Germline V gene data show CDR1 as GTSNPN and CDR2 as SVGIG (reference sequence). Trimming cost V 3 bases and J 4 bases; bases outside gene matches: 16. DNA of the CDR3: TGTGCCTGGAGGGGGGGGGACTGGGACTCCAGGGCAGATACGCAGTATTTT. This codes for CAWRGGDWDSRADTQYF.

This clone came up once. This chain links TRBV2 with TRBJ2-5; a weak D match, TRBD1 (5 bases). Germline-derived CDR1 and CDR2 are SNHLY and FYNNEI. The CDR3 is 15 amino acids. The V and J ends lost 7 bases and 1 base respectively, with 16 bases between them. The CDR3 sequence: CASTRGPGPQETQYF. CDR3 sequence (DNA): TGTGCCAGCACAAGGGGCCCGGGTCCCCAAGAGACCCAGTACTTC.

In its sample, this clone was seen once. CDR3 loop: CASSLWGQAHGGQYF. The CDR3 coding sequence is TGTGCCAGCAGCCTGTGGGGGCAGGCGCACGGCGGGCAGTACTTC. J is TRBJ2-7 and V is TRBV5-4; D is perhaps TRBD1 (6 bases). The V end lost 4 bases, the J end lost 9 bases, and 23 bases lay between the germline ends. The germline V gene has CDR1 SGHNT and CDR2 YYREEE (reference sequence). CDR3 size: 15 residues.

V and J are TRBV4-1 and TRBJ2-7, with D hard to call. V lost 1 base, J lost 2 bases, and 9 bases lay in between. CDR3 size: 14 residues. Germline V gene sequence: CDR1 MGHRA, CDR2 YSYEKL. CDR3 in amino acids: CASSQGGNPYEQYF. The CDR3 DNA reads TGCGCCAGCAGCCAAGGTGGCAACCCCTACGAGCAGTACTTC.

The chain links TRBV19 to TRBJ2-7, with a weak D call TRBD2 (6 bases). This CDR3 is 17 amino acids long. CDR1 LNHDA and CDR2 SQIVND come from the germline V gene (reference sequence). The germline V and J ends were trimmed by 7 bases and 0 bases, with 22 bases remaining between them. The CDR3 spells CASTPMLPGGGSYEQYF. In DNA form, the CDR3 reads TGTGCCAGTACTCCTATGCTCCCCGGGGGAGGCTCCTACGAGCAGTACTTC. Drawing the rest from reference TRBV19 and TRBJ2-7, the complete variable domain is DGGITQSPKYLFRKEGQNVTLSCEQNLNHDAMYWYRQDPGQGLRLIYYSQIVNDFQKGDIAEGYSVSREKKESFPLTVTSAQKNPTAFYLCASTPMLPGGGSYEQYFGPGTRLTVT.

This chain joins TRBV19 and TRBJ2-5; 10 bases align to TRBD1. This CDR3 is 18 amino acids long. V trimming: 6 bases; J trimming: 4 bases; junction bases outside the gene matches: 17. CDR1 LNHDA and CDR2 SQIVND come from the germline V gene (reference sequence). The CDR3 DNA reads TGTGCCAGTAGCAGTACCGGAACCGGGACAGGGGTTCGAGAGACCCAGTACTTC. Encoded protein: CASSSTGTGTGVRETQYF.

The J gene is TRBJ2-1, the V gene TRBV7-8, with a possible D match to TRBD2 (6 bases). The CDR3 consists of 16 residues. The germline V gene encodes CDR1 SGHVS and CDR2 FQNEAQ. V was pared by 0 bases and J by 8 bases, with 17 bases between. The CDR3 DNA is TGTGCCAGCAGCTTAGCAGGCGGGATTCAATTGGATGAGCAGTTCTTC. Amino acids: CASSLAGGIQLDEQFF.

The chain carries TRBV28 and TRBJ2-2; no definite D call. Trimming took off 3 bases at V and 0 bases at J, with 5 bases between the two ends. CDR3 size: 14 residues. CDR1 and CDR2 from the germline V gene are MDHEN and SYDVKM. The CDR3 protein is CASSFDTNTGELFF. CDR3 sequence (DNA): TGTGCCAGCAGTTTCGACACGAACACCGGGGAGCTGTTTTTT. The entire variable domain, with the rest obtained from reference TRBV28 and TRBJ2-2, is as follows: DVKVTQSSRYLVKRTGEKVFLECVQDMDHENMFWYRQDPGLGLRLIYFSYDVKMKEKGDIPEGYSVSREKKERFSLILESASTNQTSMYLCASSFDTNTGELFFGEGSRLTVL.

This clone was detected a few times. The chain joins TRBV5-6 to TRBJ2-7, with D maybe TRBD2 (5 bases). CDR1 SGHDT and CDR2 YYEEEE come from the germline V gene. CDR3 length: 16 residues. The ends were cut back, 2 bases at V and 1 base at J, with 16 bases in the middle. CDR3 DNA: TGTGCCAGCAGCTTCCCGTCAGGAGGATTTTCCTACGAGCAGTACTTC. This codes for CASSFPSGGFSYEQYF.

The chain links TRBV11-3 to TRBJ2-3; tentatively, D is TRBD1 (6 bases). Germline values: CDR1 SGHNT, CDR2 YENEEA. The CDR3 is 12 residues long. V was clipped by 5 bases and J by 6 bases, with 9 bases between them. CDR3 sequence: CASSPGQDTQYF. CDR3 nucleotides: TGTGCCAGCAGCCCCGGACAGGATACGCAGTATTTT.

This CDR3 reads CASSFGTGHTGELFF. DNA for the CDR3: TGCGCCAGCAGCTTTGGGACAGGCCACACCGGGGAGCTGTTTTTT. The chain links TRBV5-1 to TRBJ2-2, with TRBD1 identical over 8 bases. This CDR3 is built from 15 residues. V lost 2 bases to trimming and J lost 3 bases; unmatched junction nucleotides: 3. Germline V CDR1 and CDR2: SGHRS, YFSETQ.

The V and J genes are TRBV5-5 and TRBJ2-7, with D possibly being TRBD1 (6 bases). V lost 6 bases and J 5 bases, leaving 24 bases between the germline ends. The CDR3 sequence is 16 residues long. The germline gives CDR1 SGHKS, CDR2 YYEKEE (reference sequence). The CDR3 loop reads CASTPLTGDFLDEQYF. In DNA, the CDR3 is TGTGCCAGCACCCCCCTGACAGGCGATTTTTTGGACGAGCAGTACTTC. Full variable domain (rest looked up from reference TRBV5-5 and TRBJ2-7): DAGVTQSPTHLIKTRGQQVTLRCSPISGHKSVSWYQQVLGQGPQFIFQYYEKEERGRGNFPDRFSARQFPNYSSELNVNALLLGDSALYLCASTPLTGDFLDEQYFGPGTRLTVT.

The chain links TRBV7-3 to TRBJ2-1, with 9 bases fitting TRBD2. In germline, CDR1 is SGHTA, CDR2 FQGTGA. The CDR3 extends over 15 amino acids. The J segment lost 7 bases and the V segment lost 2 bases, leaving 6 bases of the junction unmatched. The CDR3 spells CASSLFSGSLNEQFF. DNA of the CDR3: TGTGCCAGCAGCTTATTTAGCGGGAGCTTGAATGAGCAGTTCTTC.